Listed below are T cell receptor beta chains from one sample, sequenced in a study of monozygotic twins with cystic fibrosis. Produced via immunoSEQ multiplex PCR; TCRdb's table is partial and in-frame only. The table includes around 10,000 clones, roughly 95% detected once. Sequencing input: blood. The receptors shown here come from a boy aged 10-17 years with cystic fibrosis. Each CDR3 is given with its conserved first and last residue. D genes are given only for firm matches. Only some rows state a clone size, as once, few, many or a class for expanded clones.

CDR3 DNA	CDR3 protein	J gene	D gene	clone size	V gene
TGTGCCAGCAGTCACACAGGGAGTAGGGACTACGAGCAGTACTTC	CASSHTGSRDYEQYF	TRBJ2-7	NA	NA	TRBV28
TGTGCCAGTAGTCCAGGACCCTTCAACACTGAAGCTTTCTTT	CASSPGPFNTEAFF	TRBJ1-1	NA	NA	TRBV19
TGTGCCAGCAGCTTACTAGTGTCGGGCACCGGGGAGCTGTTTTTT	CASSLLVSGTGELFF	TRBJ2-2	NA	NA	TRBV7-9
TGTGCCAGCAGCTCAGGTGGCAGGGGGAGGACTAATGAAAAACTGTTTTTT	CASSSGGRGRTNEKLFF	TRBJ1-4	TRBD1	NA	TRBV5-6
TGTGCCAGCAGCTGGACATTAACTGAAGCTTTCTTT	CASSWTLTEAFF	TRBJ1-1	NA	NA	TRBV28
TGTGCCAGCAGTCAAGGGTGGCTAGCCAAAAACATTCAGTACTTC	CASSQGWLAKNIQYF	TRBJ2-4	NA	NA	TRBV2
TGTGCCAGCAGCGTATCCCGTGACACTGAAGCTTTCTTT	CASSVSRDTEAFF	TRBJ1-1	NA	once	TRBV7-2
TGTGCCTGGGCCTCGCCGGGGGGCACCGGGGAGCTGTTTTTT	CAWASPGGTGELFF	TRBJ2-2	TRBD2	NA	TRBV30
TGTGCCAGCAGCTTTCGACTAGCGGGGGTCTCCGGGGCAGATACGCAGTATTTT	CASSFRLAGVSGADTQYF	TRBJ2-3	TRBD2	NA	TRBV7-6
TGTGCCAGCAGCGTAGGGGGGGAGGTTGAAGCTTTCTTT	CASSVGGEVEAFF	TRBJ1-1	NA	NA	TRBV9
TGTGCCAGTAGTTTAAGTACGCCTAACGAGCAGTACTTC	CASSLSTPNEQYF	TRBJ2-7	NA	NA	TRBV19
TGTGCCAGCAGCTTCGGGACGGATAATCAGCCCCAGCATTTT	CASSFGTDNQPQHF	TRBJ1-5	NA	once	TRBV7-8
TGTGCCAGCAGCTTAGCGGGGGCAACTAATGAAAAACTGTTTTTT	CASSLAGATNEKLFF	TRBJ1-4	NA	NA	TRBV7-9
TGCGCCAGCAGCGCTACAGGGGCTGGCTACACCTTC	CASSATGAGYTF	TRBJ1-2	TRBD1	NA	TRBV5-1
TGCGCCAGCAGCCATAGGGGGCAGGGTGACTACGAGCAGTACTTC	CASSHRGQGDYEQYF	TRBJ2-7	TRBD1	NA	TRBV4-1
TGCAGCGTTGAGGAGGTTCCCGGGGAGACCCAGTACTTC	CSVEEVPGETQYF	TRBJ2-5	NA	NA	TRBV29-1
TGTGCCAGCAGCATGAGGACAGGCTCGTACGAGCAGTACTTC	CASSMRTGSYEQYF	TRBJ2-7	TRBD1	NA	TRBV7-2
TGTGCCAGCAGCTTTCCCCACACTAGCGGGGGGAGCTCCTACAATGAGCAGTTCTTC	CASSFPHTSGGSSYNEQFF	TRBJ2-1	TRBD2	NA	TRBV7-8
TGTGCCAGCAGTCAAACAGGGGCCCCCTACAATGAGCAGTTCTTC	CASSQTGAPYNEQFF	TRBJ2-1	TRBD1	NA	TRBV6-5
TGTGCCAGCAGCGGACGGACAAGAGGGGAGCTGTTTTTT	CASSGRTRGELFF	TRBJ2-2	NA	NA	TRBV9